Below are 23 T cell receptor beta chains sequenced from a single sample in a study of T cell repertoires in cytomegalovirus infection. Their target antigens are unknown. MiXCR was run by TCRdb on the reads, yielding one entry per CDR3 protein. The sample shows around 200,000 distinct CDR3 sequences, about 39% of them seen only once. The specimen was CD8+ T cells from cultured PBMCs, collected from culture after CMV antigen stimulation. The source of these receptors is a human donor in good health (CMV status not recorded). Some clones in this sample may be carry-over from other donors' samples.

The chain carries TRBV7-8 and TRBJ1-5; D may be TRBD1 (5 bases). V gave up 2 bases and J gave up 3 bases, with 17 bases separating them. Germline loops: CDR1 SGHVS, CDR2 FQNEAQ. CDR3 length equals 17 residues. The CDR3 region is CASSLRTTATFNQPQHF. The CDR3 DNA reads as TGTGCCAGCAGCTTAAGGACGACAGCAACGTTCAATCAGCCCCAGCATTTT.

The V gene is TRBV7-4, the J gene TRBJ2-7; D is possibly TRBD2 (6 bases). The CDR3 loop spans 13 amino acids. Germline V lookup: CDR1 SGHVT, CDR2 SQSDAQ. V lost 5 bases and J lost 5, with 13 bases in between. The CDR3 DNA is TGTGCCAGCAGCCCCCCCGGGAGTAACGAGCAGTACTTC. Encoded protein: CASSPPGSNEQYF.

This clonotype appeared many times. The chain combines TRBV7-2 with TRBJ2-5; D is perhaps TRBD1 (6 bases). V lost 5 bases to trimming and J lost 5 bases, with 15 bases between them. CDR3 length: 14 amino acids. Germline values: CDR1 SGHTA, CDR2 FQGNSA. The CDR3 DNA reads TGTGCCAGCAGCCCCAGTGGGACAACGGAGACCCAGTACTTC. Amino acid sequence: CASSPSGTTETQYF.

This clonotype was seen a handful of times. The genes are TRBV11-2 and TRBJ1-2; D is possibly TRBD1 (6 bases). The ends were cut back, 3 bases at V and 5 bases at J, with 25 bases in the middle. CDR1 and CDR2 (germline): SGHAT, FQNNGV. The CDR3 loop spans 18 amino acids. CDR3 sequence: CASSLGPPGHLSGYGYTF. The CDR3, as DNA: TGTGCCAGCAGCTTGGGCCCCCCGGGACACCTTTCGGGGTATGGCTACACCTTC. Full variable domain (remainder filled in from reference TRBV11-2 and TRBJ1-2): EAGVAQSPRYKIIEKRQSVAFWCNPISGHATLYWYQQILGQGPKLLIQFQNNGVVDDSQLPKDRFSAERLKGVDSTLKIQPAKLEDSAVYLCASSLGPPGHLSGYGYTFGSGTRLTVV.

V and J are TRBV27 and TRBJ1-4, with D possibly TRBD1 on 5 matching bases. Germline values: CDR1 MNHEY, CDR2 SMNVEV (reference sequence). Trimming stripped 5 bases from V and 4 bases from J, with 11 bases between. This CDR3 is built from 14 residues. CDR3 nucleotide sequence: TGTGCCAGCAGTCCGGGACTGTTTAATGAAAAACTGTTTTTT. Protein: CASSPGLFNEKLFF.

This sequence joins TRBV27 and TRBJ1-5; D might be TRBD1 (5 bases). CDR1 and CDR2 (germline): MNHEY, SMNVEV (reference sequence). Trimming removed 3 bases from V and 4 bases from J, with 10 bases in between. The CDR3 spans 14 residues. The CDR3 sequence is CASSFRGENQPQHF. CDR3 in DNA: TGTGCCAGCAGTTTTCGGGGGGAGAATCAGCCCCAGCATTTT.

The J gene is TRBJ1-5, the V gene TRBV20-1; D perhaps matches TRBD1 (6 bases). CDR3 length: 14 amino acids. Germline-derived CDR1 and CDR2 are DFQATT and SNEGSKA (reference sequence). Trimming cost V 6 bases and J 0 bases, with 12 bases left between them. In nucleotides, the CDR3 is TGCAGTGCCAGGACAGAACATAGCAATCAGCCCCAGCATTTT. It codes for CSARTEHSNQPQHF.

This clonotype was counted only a few times. The V call is TRBV20-1, the J call TRBJ1-5; D is undetermined. Per germline, CDR1 DFQATT and CDR2 SNEGSKA (reference sequence). CDR3 length: 15 amino acids. Trimming removed 1 base from V and 7 bases from J, with 17 bases in between. CDR3: CSARGWTADGQPQHF. In DNA form, the CDR3 reads TGCAGTGCTAGAGGATGGACTGCGGACGGGCAGCCCCAGCATTTT.

There are a few counts of this clonotype. J is TRBJ2-1 and V is TRBV6-1, with 11 bases matching TRBD2. Germline-derived CDR1 and CDR2 are MNHNS and SASEGT. V lost 6 bases to trimming and J lost 10 bases; unmatched junction nucleotides: 5. The CDR3 has 13 residues. In DNA, the CDR3 is TGTGCCAGCAGACCCGGGACTAGCGGAGAGCAGTTCTTC. Translated, it gives CASRPGTSGEQFF.

This clonotype was found many times. The chain's CDR3 is CASSLATGGGRAYNEQFF. The CDR3 coding sequence is TGTGCCAGCAGCTTAGCAACGGGCGGCGGGAGGGCCTACAATGAGCAGTTCTTC. The chain is built from TRBV7-2 and TRBJ2-1, with 9 bases lining up with TRBD2. Germline lookup yields CDR1 SGHTA and CDR2 FQGNSA. The trim removed 0 bases at V and 2 bases at J, leaving 8 bases unmatched. CDR3 length equals 18 residues.

The V gene is TRBV7-4, the J gene TRBJ2-1, with 10 bases that match TRBD2. Unmatched junction bases numbered 9, after V lost 4 bases and J lost 3 bases. Germline V CDR1 and CDR2: SGHVT, SQSDAQ. CDR3 size: 17 residues. The CDR3 spells CASSSSGLAGDYNEQFF. CDR3 DNA sequence: TGTGCCAGCAGCTCTAGTGGCCTAGCGGGGGACTACAATGAGCAGTTCTTC.

The rearrangement joins TRBV25-1 to TRBJ2-2, with TRBD2 identical over 14 bases. CDR1 is MGHDK, CDR2 SYGVNS, per germline. Unmatched junction bases numbered 9, after V lost 8 bases and J lost 7 bases. The CDR3 has 16 amino acids. CDR3 in DNA: TGTGCCAGCGCCCCGGGACTAGCGGGAGCGAACGGGGAGCTGTTTTTT. Protein: CASAPGLAGANGELFF.

This chain connects TRBV7-3 to TRBJ1-1; no reliable D call. Looked up from germline, CDR1 is SGHTA and CDR2 is FQGTGA. CDR3 length: 15 residues. The germline V and J ends were trimmed by 5 bases and 0 bases, with 13 bases remaining between them. The CDR3 coding sequence is TGTGCCAGCAGCCACCTGAGGGCCATGAACACTGAAGCTTTCTTT. Its translation: CASSHLRAMNTEAFF.

The chain links TRBV28 to TRBJ2-2; TRBD1 aligns across 8 bases. J was trimmed by 2 bases and V by 4 bases; bases with no gene match: 12. The CDR3 has 18 amino acids. The germline V gene has CDR1 MDHEN and CDR2 SYDVKM. As DNA, the CDR3 is TGTGCCAGCAGTTCAGGATCCGGGACAGGAAGTAACACCGGGGAGCTGTTTTTT. Protein sequence: CASSSGSGTGSNTGELFF.

The chain couples TRBV4-1 to TRBJ2-2; D is uncertain. Germline V gene lookup returns CDR1 MGHRA and CDR2 YSYEKL. This CDR3 region has 15 residues. V was shortened by 2 bases and J by 6 bases, with 13 bases between the two germline ends. CDR3 DNA: TGCGCCAGCAGCCAAAAAACTCCTGGGCCCGGGGAGCTGTTTTTT. As protein: CASSQKTPGPGELFF.

The V and J genes are TRBV12-3 or TRBV12-4 and TRBJ2-5, with D uncertain. The CDR3 sequence is 12 residues long. Trimming took 5 bases from V and 5 from J, leaving 9 bases between them. The CDR3 protein is CASSPSMETQYF. The CDR3, as DNA: TGTGCCAGCAGTCCTTCTATGGAGACCCAGTACTTC.

V gene TRBV6-5 combines with J gene TRBJ2-5, with 8 bases matching TRBD2. Germline V lookup: CDR1 MNHEY, CDR2 SVGAGI. The CDR3 spans 13 residues. The V segment lost 10 bases and the J segment 3 bases; nucleotides outside the gene matches: 7. CDR3 sequence (DNA): TGTGCCACCTCGGGGGGGAATGAAGAGACCCAGTACTTC. Translation gives CATSGGNEETQYF.

This clonotype was seen more than once but under ten times. The chain combines TRBV7-6 with TRBJ2-7; 7 bases match TRBD2. The CDR3 length is 16 residues. The V segment lost 1 base and the J segment 6 bases; nucleotides outside the gene matches: 12. Per the germline V gene, CDR1 is SGHVS and CDR2 is FNYEAQ. CDR3 protein: CASSLGTDFTGGEQYF. The DNA for the CDR3 is TGTGCCAGCAGCTTAGGGACGGACTTTACGGGAGGCGAGCAGTACTTC.

This chain links TRBV7-9 with TRBJ2-1; 11 positions agree with TRBD2. The V gene's germline CDR1 is SEHNR and CDR2 FQNEAQ (reference sequence). The CDR3 covers 20 residues. V was pared by 3 bases and J by 6 bases, with 19 bases of the junction left unmatched. The CDR3 spells CASSFGVGTSGLPTGNEQFF. As DNA, the CDR3 is TGTGCCAGCAGCTTTGGGGTCGGGACTAGCGGTCTTCCCACCGGCAATGAGCAGTTCTTC.

The sample holds one count of this clonotype. The V gene is TRBV7-9, the J gene TRBJ2-7, with TRBD2 identical over 15 bases. The junction had 7 bases not matched to a gene; V was cut back by 5 bases and J by 5 bases. Germline-derived CDR1 and CDR2 are SEHNR and FQNEAQ (reference sequence). The CDR3 runs to 16 residues. The CDR3 DNA reads TGTGCCAGCAGCCCCTGGACTAGCGGGGGGGCCAACGAGCAGTACTTC. This encodes CASSPWTSGGANEQYF.

The rearrangement uses TRBV3-1 and TRBJ2-1; D may correspond to TRBD1 or TRBD2 (5 bases each). V lost 2 bases and J 2 bases, leaving 10 bases between the germline ends. Germline-derived CDR1 and CDR2 are LGHDT and YNNKEL (reference sequence). The CDR3 has 15 residues. The CDR3 nucleotides read TGTGCCAGCAGCCAACCTCCGGGACCCTACAATGAGCAGTTCTTC. The encoded protein is CASSQPPGPYNEQFF.

The chain carries TRBV27 and TRBJ2-5; TRBD2 aligns across 8 bases. The CDR3 is made up of 19 amino acids. Germline V gene sequence: CDR1 MNHEY, CDR2 SMNVEV (reference sequence). V was pared by 5 bases and J by 3 bases, with 20 bases of the junction left unmatched. Written as DNA, the CDR3 is TGTGCCAGCAGTGCGGGACTAGGTAGTTTGGGTTCCTTTGAAGAGACCCAGTACTTC. This codes for CASSAGLGSLGSFEETQYF.

This rearrangement joins TRBV27 to TRBJ1-5; perhaps TRBD1 as D (6 bases). The V gene lost 6 bases and the J gene lost 12 bases, with 15 bases spanning the gap. The germline CDR1 and CDR2 sequences are MNHEY and SMNVEV (reference sequence). The CDR3 runs 12 residues. The CDR3: CASSQQARGQHF. For the CDR3, the DNA is TGTGCCAGCAGCCAACAGGCCAGGGGCCAGCATTTT.